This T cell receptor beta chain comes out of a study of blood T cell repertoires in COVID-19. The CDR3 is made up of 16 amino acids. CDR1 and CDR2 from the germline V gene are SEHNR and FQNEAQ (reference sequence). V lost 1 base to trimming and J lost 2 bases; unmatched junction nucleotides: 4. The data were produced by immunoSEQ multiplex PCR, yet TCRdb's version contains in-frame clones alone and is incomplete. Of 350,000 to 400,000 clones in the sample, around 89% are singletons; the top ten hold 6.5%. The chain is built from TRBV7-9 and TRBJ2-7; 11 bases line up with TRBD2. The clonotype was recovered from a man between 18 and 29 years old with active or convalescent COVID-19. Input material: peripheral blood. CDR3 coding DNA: TGTGCCAGCAGCTTAGAACTAGCGGGGGTCACCTACGAGCAGTACTTC. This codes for CASSLELAGVTYEQYF.